The count of the clone carrying this TCR beta chain is one. In the original workflow: How many nucleated cells were present was estimated from reference gene primer amplification. Measured with immunoSEQ multiplex PCR; TCRdb has only the in-frame clones, and not every one. Clone size and V and J calls were adopted from that table, with D and trimming inferred from the DNA. The data show more than 150,000 clones, less than 90% seen once. V lost 4 bases to trimming and J lost 5 bases, with 18 bases between them. The CDR3 loop spans 15 amino acids. In germline, CDR1 is SGHKS, CDR2 YYEKEE (reference sequence). These data originate in a study of blood T cell repertoires in COVID-19. In the study overall: Acute and convalescent COVID-19 samples came from the United States, Italy and Spain. Sources were T cells, B-cell-depleted T cells, or PBMCs; the material itself was cDNA or gDNA.

The rearrangement joins TRBV5-5 to TRBJ2-5, with D possibly matching TRBD1 (6 bases). The sequence was collected from a woman aged 40 to 55 with acute or convalescent COVID-19. Material for sequencing was peripheral blood. The CDR3, as DNA: TGTGCCAGCAGCCTGGGTGTGGGGGCTTGGGAGACCCAGTACTTC. Amino acids: CASSLGVGAWETQYF.